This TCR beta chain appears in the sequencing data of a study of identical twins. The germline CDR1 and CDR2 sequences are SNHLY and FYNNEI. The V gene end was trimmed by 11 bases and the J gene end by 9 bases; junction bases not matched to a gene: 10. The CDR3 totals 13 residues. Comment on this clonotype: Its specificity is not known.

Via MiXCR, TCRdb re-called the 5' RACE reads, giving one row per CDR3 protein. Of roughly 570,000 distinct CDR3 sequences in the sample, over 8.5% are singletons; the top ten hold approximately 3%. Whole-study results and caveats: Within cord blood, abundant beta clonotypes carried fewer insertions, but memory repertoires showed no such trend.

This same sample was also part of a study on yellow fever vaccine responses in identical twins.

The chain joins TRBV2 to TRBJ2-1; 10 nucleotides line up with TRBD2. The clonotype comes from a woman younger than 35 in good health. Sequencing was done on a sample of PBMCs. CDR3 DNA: TGTGCCGGCGGGACTAGCGTGCAGGGTGAGCAGTTCTTC. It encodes CAGGTSVQGEQFF.